This T cell receptor (beta chain) was captured in a study of neoadjuvant nivolumab and ipilimumab in lung cancer. From germline, CDR1 is ENHRY and CDR2 SYGVKD. With 4 bases removed from V and 5 bases from J, the gap between germline ends came to 6 bases. The CDR3 is made up of 12 amino acids. The method was immunoSEQ multiplex PCR; TCRdb's version includes in-frame clones alone and lacks a portion of them. The top ten clones hold 2.5% to 4% of a sample with some 37,000 clones, roughly nine tenths of them seen once. Sample: peripheral blood, taken before neoadjuvant nivolumab, alone or with ipilimumab. J is TRBJ1-5 and V is TRBV10-3; D is unclear. The clonotype comes from an adult with non-small cell lung cancer. CDR3: CAISVTDQPQHF. The CDR3 region has the DNA TGTGCCATCAGTGTTACAGATCAGCCCCAGCATTTT.